The clone carrying this T cell receptor beta chain showed up many times. This sample was included in a study of breast tumors, draining lymph nodes, adjacent tissues. Samples came from axillary lymph nodes draining the breast cancer. TCRdb passed the multiplex PCR reads through MiXCR, listing each CDR3 protein once. The sample yields approximately 100,000 distinct CDR3 sequences, around 30% seen once. Losses at the gene ends were 3 bases for V and 6 bases for J; bases not matched to a gene: 2. There are 15 residues in the CDR3. From germline, CDR1 is SGDLS and CDR2 YYNGEE. What was sequenced was axillary lymph node tissue. This TCR was recovered from a female donor with breast cancer. Some clones in this sample may be carry-over from other donors' samples. The chain is built from TRBV9 and TRBJ2-3; 15 bases are a match to TRBD2. The CDR3 DNA is TGTGCCAGCAGCGGGACTAGCGGGAGGGAGGATACGCAGTATTTT. This gives the protein CASSGTSGREDTQYF.